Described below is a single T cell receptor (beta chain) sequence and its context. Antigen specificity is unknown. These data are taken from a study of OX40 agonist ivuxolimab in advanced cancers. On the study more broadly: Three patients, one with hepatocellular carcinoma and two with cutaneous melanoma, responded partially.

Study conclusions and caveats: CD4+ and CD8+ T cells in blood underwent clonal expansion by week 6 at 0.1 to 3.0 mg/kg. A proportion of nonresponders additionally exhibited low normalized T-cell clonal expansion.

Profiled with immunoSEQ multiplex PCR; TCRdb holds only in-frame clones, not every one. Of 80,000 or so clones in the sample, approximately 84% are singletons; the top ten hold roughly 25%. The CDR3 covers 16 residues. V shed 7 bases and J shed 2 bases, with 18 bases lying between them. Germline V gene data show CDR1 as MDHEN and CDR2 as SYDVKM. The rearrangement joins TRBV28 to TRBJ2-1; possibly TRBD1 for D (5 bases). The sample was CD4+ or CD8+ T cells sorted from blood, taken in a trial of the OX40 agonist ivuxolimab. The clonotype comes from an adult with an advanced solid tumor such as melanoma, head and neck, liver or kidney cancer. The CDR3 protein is CASNPPTAGTYNEQFF. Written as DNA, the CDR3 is TGTGCCAGCAACCCTCCGACAGCTGGGACCTACAATGAGCAGTTCTTC.